The T cell receptor (beta chain) described here comes from a study of blood T cell repertoires in COVID-19. Using immunoSEQ multiplex PCR, the repertoire was profiled, and TCRdb retains in-frame clones only, with some absent. The repertoire consists of 120,000 to 150,000 clones, with roughly 89% occurring once and the leading ten covering around 1.5%. This clone came up a few times. Trimming cost V 2 bases and J 0 bases, with 11 bases left between them. Looked up from germline, CDR1 is LNHNV and CDR2 is YYDKDF (reference sequence). This CDR3 contains 15 residues. This TCR was sampled from a human donor in a cohort sampled during active COVID-19. V and J are TRBV15 and TRBJ2-7, with TRBD2 as a possible D gene (6 bases). The sequencing sample was made of peripheral blood. The CDR3 sequence: CATSRPDGGSYEQYF. Written as DNA, the CDR3 is TGTGCCACCAGCAGACCGGACGGGGGCTCCTACGAGCAGTACTTC.